These 24 T cell receptor beta chains came from one sample sequenced in a study of memory CD4+ T cells and cytomegalovirus serostatus. The sort gate was single viable CD3+CD4+CD8-CD45RO+ cells for memory CD4+ T cells. Repertoires were generated with immunoSEQ multiplex PCR, while TCRdb's copy carries only in-frame clones and drops some. The sample carries about 44,000 clones, approximately 82% recorded once. Sequenced sample: memory CD4+ T cells from blood. The source is an adult in good health and CMV-seronegative.

V gene TRBV4-1 combines with J gene TRBJ2-7; TRBD1 matches 7 bases. Germline values: CDR1 MGHRA, CDR2 YSYEKL. The V gene end was trimmed by 1 base and the J gene end by 7 bases; junction bases not matched to a gene: 4. The CDR3 contains 13 residues. The CDR3 nucleotides read TGCGCCAGCAGCCAAGTGACAGGGTGGGAGCAGTACTTC. This codes for CASSQVTGWEQYF.

The CDR3 region has the DNA TGTGCCAGCAGCTTGTTCGGGACTAGCGGTGATACGCAGTATTTT. Translated, it gives CASSLFGTSGDTQYF. This sequence joins TRBV7-3 and TRBJ2-3, with 11 bases matching TRBD2. With V trimmed by 3 bases and J by 6 bases, 5 bases remained unmatched. The CDR3 spans 15 residues. CDR1 and CDR2 from the germline V gene are SGHTA and FQGTGA.

This chain links TRBV11-3 with TRBJ2-3, with D maybe TRBD2 (5 bases). CDR3 length: 14 amino acids. V lost 5 bases and J lost 6, with 15 bases in between. CDR1 is SGHNT, CDR2 YENEEA, per germline. This CDR3 is CASSTGIPRDTQYF. CDR3 bases: TGTGCCAGCAGCACCGGGATTCCTCGGGATACGCAGTATTTT. Based on the CDR3 plus reference TRBV11-3 and TRBJ2-3, the full variable domain is EAGVVQSPRYKIIEKKQPVAFWCNPISGHNTLYWYLQNLGQGPELLIRYENEEAVDDSQLPKDRFSAERLKGVDSTLKIQPAELGDSAVYLCASSTGIPRDTQYFGPGTRLTVL.

CDR3 in amino acids: CASTDFSSTDTQYF. Written as DNA, the CDR3 is TGTGCCAGCACCGACTTCTCTAGCACAGATACGCAGTATTTT. The rearrangement links TRBV5-4 to TRBJ2-3; D is unclear. The CDR3 runs to 14 residues. Trimming shortened V by 6 bases and J by 0 bases, and 11 bases separated the two germline ends. CDR1 and CDR2 from the germline V gene are SGHNT and YYREEE (reference sequence).

This chain links TRBV4-2 with TRBJ1-2; 7 bases agree with TRBD1. CDR1 is LGHNA, CDR2 YNFKEQ, per germline. The V gene end was trimmed by 1 base and the J gene end by 6 bases; junction bases not matched to a gene: 5. The CDR3 has 14 residues. Here the CDR3 DNA reads TGTGCCAGCAGCCAAGTAACAGGGGCCCATGGCTACACCTTC. Protein product: CASSQVTGAHGYTF.

The count of this clone is one. The V gene is TRBV5-8, the J gene TRBJ1-5; 9 nucleotides agree with TRBD1. The CDR3 spans 14 residues. The germline V gene encodes CDR1 SGHTS and CDR2 YDEGEE. V was pared by 4 bases and J by 5 bases, with 4 bases of the junction left unmatched. CDR3 sequence: CASSPQGADQPQHF. The DNA for the CDR3 is TGTGCCAGCAGCCCACAGGGGGCGGATCAGCCCCAGCATTTT. The whole variable domain, remainder taken from reference TRBV5-8 and TRBJ1-5, is EAGVTQSPTHLIKTRGQQATLRCSPISGHTSVYWYQQALGLGLQFLLWYDEGEERNRGNFPPRFSGRQFPNYSSELNVNALELEDSALYLCASSPQGADQPQHFGDGTRLSIL.

The gene calls are TRBV6-1 and TRBJ1-3; D is unresolved. Trimming left V 3 bases short and J 0 bases short, with 9 bases between. CDR1 and CDR2 (germline): MNHNS, SASEGT. This CDR3 spans 15 amino acids. In DNA form, the CDR3 reads TGTGCCAGCAGTGAGGCCCTGGGCTCTGGAAACACCATATATTTT. It translates to CASSEALGSGNTIYF.

This clone showed up just once. The CDR3 sequence: CASTKDRGRTEAFF. The DNA of the CDR3 is TGTGCCAGCACGAAGGACAGGGGGCGAACTGAAGCTTTCTTT. The V call is TRBV2, the J call TRBJ1-1, with 11 nucleotides matching TRBD1. V dropped 7 bases and J dropped 5; count of bases not matched to a gene: 6. Germline V CDR1 and CDR2: SNHLY, FYNNEI. The CDR3 is 14 residues long.

This clone appeared a single time. The chain has TRBV7-8 and TRBJ2-1; 7 nucleotides line up with TRBD1. The germline V gene has CDR1 SGHVS and CDR2 FQNEAQ. This CDR3 is 13 amino acids long. V shed 5 bases and J 6 bases; nucleotides not matched to a gene: 4. The CDR3 DNA follows: TGTGCCAGCAGCGCGAACAGGGGCAATGAGCAGTTCTTC. Translating gives CASSANRGNEQFF.

This clone was seen a handful of times. The chain joins TRBV30 to TRBJ1-3; no definite D call. CDR3 length: 12 residues. Germline-derived CDR1 and CDR2 are GTSNPN and SVGIG (reference sequence). Trimming pared 5 bases from V and 10 bases from J, leaving 15 bases between. The CDR3 DNA is TGTGCCTGGGAGCACGTGGAAAAGACCATATATTTT. This encodes CAWEHVEKTIYF.

This clone has only one observation. The rearrangement uses TRBV5-1 and TRBJ2-7, with TRBD1 matching over 7 bases. V trimming: 4 bases; J trimming: 5 bases; junction bases outside the gene matches: 9. Germline V gene lookup returns CDR1 SGHRS and CDR2 YFSETQ. The CDR3 sequence is 14 residues long. CDR3 bases: TGCGCCAGCAGCCCGGGACAGAGTGGCCACGAGCAGTACTTC. Translation: CASSPGQSGHEQYF.

V and J are TRBV5-1 and TRBJ1-5; D is unclear. Germline V CDR1 and CDR2: SGHRS, YFSETQ. This CDR3 is built from 13 residues. V gave up 0 bases and J gave up 3 bases, with 4 bases separating them. CDR3 sequence reads: CASSLVPNQPQHF. CDR3 DNA: TGCGCCAGCAGCTTGGTTCCCAATCAGCCCCAGCATTTT.

V gene TRBV19 combines with J gene TRBJ1-5; TRBD1 matches at 9 bases. Germline-derived CDR1 and CDR2 are LNHDA and SQIVND (reference sequence). The length of the CDR3 is 15 residues. V trimming: 3 bases; J trimming: 7 bases; junction bases outside the gene matches: 7. This CDR3 reads CASSIDRGITQPQHF. The CDR3 DNA reads as TGTGCCAGTAGTATCGACAGGGGGATTACACAGCCCCAGCATTTT.

This clone appeared a single time. The CDR3 reads CASSRQGDGYTF. CDR3 DNA: TGTGCCAGTAGTAGACAGGGTGATGGCTACACCTTC. V usage is TRBV19 and J usage is TRBJ1-2; TRBD1 matches 7 bases. This CDR3 has 12 amino acids. Unmatched junction bases numbered 2, after V lost 4 bases and J lost 6 bases. Germline V CDR1 and CDR2: LNHDA, SQIVND (reference sequence).

V is TRBV7-8 and J is TRBJ2-7; 8 positions agree with TRBD1. Germline assignment: CDR1 SGHVS and CDR2 FQNEAQ. The CDR3 runs to 16 residues. Unmatched junction bases numbered 7, after V lost 1 base and J lost 2 bases. CDR3 nucleotide sequence: TGTGCCAGCAGCTTAGTTGTCGGGACAGGTCCCTACGAGCAGTACTTC. It yields the protein CASSLVVGTGPYEQYF.

V and J are TRBV1 and TRBJ1-2. TRBV1 is listed as a pseudogene. This CDR3 is 13 amino acids long. This chain's CDR3 is CTSSQDRVYGYTF. For the CDR3, the DNA is TGCACCAGCAGCCAAGATCGGGTTTATGGCTACACCTTC.

The J gene is TRBJ2-2, the V gene TRBV2, with D maybe TRBD1 (5 bases). V lost 6 bases to trimming and J lost 7 bases, with 15 bases between them. Germline CDR1 is SNHLY and CDR2 is FYNNEI. This CDR3 contains 14 residues. CDR3 loop: CASRPDSFSGELFF. DNA of the CDR3: TGTGCCAGCAGACCCGACAGTTTTAGCGGGGAGCTGTTTTTT.

The V call is TRBV7-2, the J call TRBJ2-5; 10 bases are shared with TRBD2. V trimming: 0 bases; J trimming: 2 bases; junction bases outside the gene matches: 3. The CDR3 consists of 16 residues. Germline loops: CDR1 SGHTA, CDR2 FQGNSA. This CDR3 reads CASSLALAGLQETQYF. The DNA of the CDR3 is TGTGCCAGCAGCTTAGCACTAGCGGGGTTACAAGAGACCCAGTACTTC.

This clone was observed a few times. This chain uses TRBV6-4 with TRBJ2-3; 9 nucleotides agree with TRBD1. The CDR3 is made up of 13 amino acids. V dropped 10 bases and J dropped 2; count of bases not matched to a gene: 4. CDR1 is MRHNA, CDR2 SNTAGT, per germline. In DNA form, the CDR3 reads TGTGCCACCGGACAGGGGCACACAGATACGCAGTATTTT. Translated, it gives CATGQGHTDTQYF.

This sequence joins TRBV19 and TRBJ1-3; D possibly corresponds to TRBD1 (5 bases). The CDR3 loop spans 15 amino acids. Germline values: CDR1 LNHDA, CDR2 SQIVND (reference sequence). Trimming took off 5 bases at V and 0 bases at J, with 11 bases between the two ends. CDR3 coding DNA: TGTGCCAGTAGTCCCCCAGGGCTCTCTGGAAACACCATATATTTT. Protein: CASSPPGLSGNTIYF.

CDR3 sequence: CATRGTGWGYTF. CDR3 coding DNA: TGTGCCACCAGAGGGACAGGCTGGGGCTACACCTTC. The gene calls are TRBV15 and TRBJ1-2, with TRBD1 matching over 8 bases. Germline CDR1 reads LNHNV; CDR2 reads YYDKDF (reference sequence). CDR3 length: 12 amino acids. The trim removed 6 bases at V and 8 bases at J, leaving 5 bases unmatched. Combining the CDR3 with reference TRBV15 and TRBJ1-2 gives the whole variable domain DAMVIQNPRYQVTQFGKPVTLSCSQTLNHNVMYWYQQKSSQAPKLLFHYYDKDFNNEADTPDNFQSRRPNTSFCFLDIRSPGLGDTAMYLCATRGTGWGYTFGSGTRLTVV.

The chain has TRBV6-1 and TRBJ2-7, with a weak D call TRBD1 (6 bases). There are 15 residues in the CDR3. Trimming stripped 3 bases from V and 3 bases from J, with 15 bases between. CDR1 MNHNS and CDR2 SASEGT come from the germline V gene. CDR3 bases: TGTGCCAGCAGTGATATACAGGGTCAAGGCTACGAGCAGTACTTC. Protein sequence: CASSDIQGQGYEQYF.

This clone occurred once. The rearrangement joins TRBV29-1 to TRBJ2-6; possibly TRBD2 for D (5 bases). Germline loops: CDR1 SQVTM, CDR2 ANQGSEA. The ends were cut back, 0 bases at V and 2 bases at J, with 8 bases in the middle. The CDR3 contains 15 residues. In DNA form, the CDR3 reads TGCAGCGTTGAAGATCGGAGGACTGGGGCCAACGTCCTGACTTTC. Residues: CSVEDRRTGANVLTF.

V gene TRBV6-6 combines with J gene TRBJ2-7; D may be TRBD1 (6 bases). This CDR3 has 12 amino acids. V was shortened by 8 bases and J by 2 bases, with 10 bases between the two germline ends. Germline V gene data show CDR1 as MNHNY and CDR2 as SVGAGI (reference sequence). The DNA for the CDR3 is TGTGCCAGCGGAGGACAGACCTACGAGCAGTACTTC. Translating gives CASGGQTYEQYF.